This entry concerns a single T cell receptor (beta chain). Its cognate antigen is unknown. V was clipped by 1 base and J by 2 bases, with 8 bases between them. Germline values: CDR1 SEHNR, CDR2 FQNEAQ (reference sequence). The CDR3 contains 14 residues. Vbeta (60) and Jbeta (13) primers were used in the PCR. Original analysis: In a later analysis, 10 million to 11 million of around 75 million unique beta chains occurred in at least two donors. Data came from immunoSEQ multiplex PCR; TCRdb stores just in-frame clones and leaves some out. The DNA gave D and trimming, while V, J and clone size come from that table. The sample contains fewer than 150,000 clones, roughly 80% of which appear only once. The sample is drawn from a study of cytomegalovirus exposure and HLA in healthy donors. Study-wide context: An analysis done earlier identified roughly 120 million unique TCR beta sequences from approximately 200 million T cells.

Study conclusions and caveats: In an earlier analysis, in some 600 donors, most V segments appeared productive either ~87% or ~30% of the time. A classifier reportedly called cytomegalovirus status with high sensitivity and specificity.

The material sequenced was PBMCs. This receptor was identified in a man aged 40-50 years in good health and CMV-seronegative. The rearrangement uses TRBV7-9 and TRBJ1-2; possible D gene TRBD1, 6 bases. The CDR3 region is CASSLEGGNYGYTF. In DNA, the CDR3 is TGTGCCAGCAGCTTAGAAGGGGGAAACTATGGCTACACCTTC. The whole variable domain, filled in from reference TRBV7-9 and TRBJ1-2, reads DTGVSQNPRHKITKRGQNVTFRCDPISEHNRLYWYRQTLGQGPEFLTYFQNEAQLEKSRLLSDRFSAERPKGSFSTLEIQRTEQGDSAMYLCASSLEGGNYGYTFGSGTRLTVV.